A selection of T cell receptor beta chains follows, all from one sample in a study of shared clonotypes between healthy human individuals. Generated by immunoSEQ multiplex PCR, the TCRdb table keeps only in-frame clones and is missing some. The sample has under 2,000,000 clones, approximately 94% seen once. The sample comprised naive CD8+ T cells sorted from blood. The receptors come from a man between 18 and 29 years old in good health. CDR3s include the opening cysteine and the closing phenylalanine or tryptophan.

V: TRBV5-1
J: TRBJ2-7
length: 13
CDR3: CASSLSGVDEQYF

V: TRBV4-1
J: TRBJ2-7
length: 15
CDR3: CASSPGLAVSYEQYF

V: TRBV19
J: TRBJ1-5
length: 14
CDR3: CASSVRDTAQPQHF

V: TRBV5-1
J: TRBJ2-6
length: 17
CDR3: CASSWTGVNAGANVLTF

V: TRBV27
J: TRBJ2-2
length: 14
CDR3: CASSWVANTGELFF

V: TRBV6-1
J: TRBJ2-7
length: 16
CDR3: CASSEAWAVGSYEQYF

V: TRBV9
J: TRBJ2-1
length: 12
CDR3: CASSPTQVEQFF

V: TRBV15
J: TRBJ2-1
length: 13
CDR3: CATRDSGYNEQFF

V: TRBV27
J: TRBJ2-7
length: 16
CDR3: CASSMGLGTFGYEQYF

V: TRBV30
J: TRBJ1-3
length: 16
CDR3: CAWRPEGLLSGNTIYF

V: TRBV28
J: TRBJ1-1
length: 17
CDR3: CASSPVDLSEMNTEAFF

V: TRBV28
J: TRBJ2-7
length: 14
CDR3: CASSLSPGVNEQYF

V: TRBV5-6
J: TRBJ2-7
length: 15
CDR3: CASSLLAGGPYEQYF

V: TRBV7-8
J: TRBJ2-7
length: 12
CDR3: CASSLAAGEQYF

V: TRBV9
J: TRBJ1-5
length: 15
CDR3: CASSVSGNSNQPQHF

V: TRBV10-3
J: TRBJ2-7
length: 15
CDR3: CAISARGTGAYEQYF

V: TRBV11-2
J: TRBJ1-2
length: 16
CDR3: CASSVTGHSANYGYTF

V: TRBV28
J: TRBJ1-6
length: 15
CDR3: CASSFRGGGYSPLHF

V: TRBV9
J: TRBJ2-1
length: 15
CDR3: CASSLVAGSYNEQFF

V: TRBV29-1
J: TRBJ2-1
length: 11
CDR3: CSVPLGNEQFF

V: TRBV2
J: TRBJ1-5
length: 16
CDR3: CASENPGDREDQPQHF

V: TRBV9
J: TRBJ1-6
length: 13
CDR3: CASSADAGSPLHF

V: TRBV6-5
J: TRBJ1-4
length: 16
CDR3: CASSSDTSEHSEKLFF

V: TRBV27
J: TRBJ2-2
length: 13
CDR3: CASSWRGTGELFF

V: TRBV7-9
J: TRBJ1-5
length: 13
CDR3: CASSSSWNQPQHF

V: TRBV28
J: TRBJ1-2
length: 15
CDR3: CASSLLSGAPDGYTF

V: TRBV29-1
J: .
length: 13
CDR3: CSVVDRGSYEQYF

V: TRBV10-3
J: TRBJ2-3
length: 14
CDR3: CAISENRGTDTQYF

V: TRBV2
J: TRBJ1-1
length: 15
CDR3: CASSEYKDVITEAFF

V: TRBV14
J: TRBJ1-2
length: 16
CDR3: CASSPTIRAPNYGYTF

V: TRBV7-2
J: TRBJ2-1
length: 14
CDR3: CASSSRSSYNEQFF

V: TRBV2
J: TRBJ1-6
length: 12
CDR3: CASSEGYSPLHF

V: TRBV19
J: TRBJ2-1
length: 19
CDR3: CASSIEGVGWREDYNEQFF

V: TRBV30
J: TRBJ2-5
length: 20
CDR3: CAWSEQGQGTSGGPQETQYF

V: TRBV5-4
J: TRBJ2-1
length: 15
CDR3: CASSLTSGGFNEQFF

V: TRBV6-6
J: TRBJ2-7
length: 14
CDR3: CASSLGQGAPEEYF

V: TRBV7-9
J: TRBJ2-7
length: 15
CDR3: CASSSDPGLAPEQYF

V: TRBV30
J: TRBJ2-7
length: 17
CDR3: CAWSENTRDVLLGEQYF

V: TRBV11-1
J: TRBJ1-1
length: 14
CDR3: CASTSIDRNTEAFF

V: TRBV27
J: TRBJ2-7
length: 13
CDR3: CASSLSRLGEQYF

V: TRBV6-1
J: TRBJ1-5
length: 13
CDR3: CASSERGWQPQHF

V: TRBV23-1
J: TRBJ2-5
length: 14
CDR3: CASSRRTNQETQYF